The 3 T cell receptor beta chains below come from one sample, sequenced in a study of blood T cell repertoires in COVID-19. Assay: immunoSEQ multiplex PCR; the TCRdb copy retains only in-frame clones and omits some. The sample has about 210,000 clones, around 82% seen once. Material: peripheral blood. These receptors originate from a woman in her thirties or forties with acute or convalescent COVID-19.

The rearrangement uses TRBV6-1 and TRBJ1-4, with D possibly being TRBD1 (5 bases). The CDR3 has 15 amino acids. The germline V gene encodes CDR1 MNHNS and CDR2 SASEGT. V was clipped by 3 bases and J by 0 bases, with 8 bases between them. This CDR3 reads CASSDQGATNEKLFF. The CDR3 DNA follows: TGTGCCAGCAGTGACCAGGGTGCAACTAATGAAAAACTGTTTTTT.

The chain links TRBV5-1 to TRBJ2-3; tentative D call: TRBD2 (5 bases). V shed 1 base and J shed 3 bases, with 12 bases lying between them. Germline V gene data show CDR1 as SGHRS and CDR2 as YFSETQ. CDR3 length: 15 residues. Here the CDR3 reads CASSLLQAETDTQYF. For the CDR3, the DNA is TGCGCCAGCAGCTTGTTGCAAGCGGAGACAGATACGCAGTATTTT.

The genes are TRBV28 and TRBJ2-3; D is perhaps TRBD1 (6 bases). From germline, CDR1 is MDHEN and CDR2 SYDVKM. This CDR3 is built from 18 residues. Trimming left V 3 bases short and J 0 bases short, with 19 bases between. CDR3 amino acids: CASSFSRPMRGSTDTQYF. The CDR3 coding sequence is TGTGCCAGCAGTTTCTCCCGCCCCATGAGGGGGAGCACAGATACGCAGTATTTT.